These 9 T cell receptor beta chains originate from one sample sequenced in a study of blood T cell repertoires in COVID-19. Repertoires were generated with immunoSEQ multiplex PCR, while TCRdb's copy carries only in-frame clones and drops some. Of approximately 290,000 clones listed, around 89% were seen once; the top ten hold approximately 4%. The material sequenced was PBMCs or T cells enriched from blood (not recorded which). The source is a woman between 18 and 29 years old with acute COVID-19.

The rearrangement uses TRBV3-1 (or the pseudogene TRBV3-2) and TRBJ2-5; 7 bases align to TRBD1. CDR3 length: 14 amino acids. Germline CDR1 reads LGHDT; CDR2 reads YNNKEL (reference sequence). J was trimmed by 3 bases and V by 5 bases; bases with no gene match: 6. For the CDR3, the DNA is TGTGCCAGCAGCACCCGGACAGGAAAAGAGACCCAGTACTTC. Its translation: CASSTRTGKETQYF.

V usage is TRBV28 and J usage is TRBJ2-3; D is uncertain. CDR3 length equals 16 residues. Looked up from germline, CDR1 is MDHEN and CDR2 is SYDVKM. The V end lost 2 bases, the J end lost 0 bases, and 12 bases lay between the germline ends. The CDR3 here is CASSLPIHSSTDTQYF. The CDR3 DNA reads TGTGCCAGCAGTTTACCAATTCACTCTAGCACAGATACGCAGTATTTT.

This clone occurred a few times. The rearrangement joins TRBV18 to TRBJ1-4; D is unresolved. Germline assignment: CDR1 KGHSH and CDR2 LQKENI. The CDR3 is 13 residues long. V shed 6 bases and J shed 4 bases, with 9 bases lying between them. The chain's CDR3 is CASSRGGNEKLFF. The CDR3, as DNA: TGTGCCAGCTCCCGCGGCGGTAATGAAAAACTGTTTTTT.

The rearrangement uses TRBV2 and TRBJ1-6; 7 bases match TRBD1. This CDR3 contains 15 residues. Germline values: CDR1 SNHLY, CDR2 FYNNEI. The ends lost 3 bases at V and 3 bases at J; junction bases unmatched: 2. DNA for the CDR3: TGTGCCAGCAGTGAGCAGGGGGGCTATAATTCACCCCTCCACTTT. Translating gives CASSEQGGYNSPLHF.

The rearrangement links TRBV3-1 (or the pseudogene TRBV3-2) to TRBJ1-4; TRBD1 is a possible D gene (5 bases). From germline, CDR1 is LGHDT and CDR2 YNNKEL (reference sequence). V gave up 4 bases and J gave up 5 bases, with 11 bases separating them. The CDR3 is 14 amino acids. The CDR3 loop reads CASSPTVTNEKLFF. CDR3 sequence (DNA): TGTGCCAGCAGCCCGACAGTTACAAATGAAAAACTGTTTTTT.

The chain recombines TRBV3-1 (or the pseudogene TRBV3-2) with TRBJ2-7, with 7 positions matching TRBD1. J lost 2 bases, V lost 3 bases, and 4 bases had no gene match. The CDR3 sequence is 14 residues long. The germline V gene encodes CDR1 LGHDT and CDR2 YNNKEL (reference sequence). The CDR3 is CASSQKTGPYEQYF. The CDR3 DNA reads TGTGCCAGCAGCCAGAAGACAGGGCCCTACGAGCAGTACTTC.

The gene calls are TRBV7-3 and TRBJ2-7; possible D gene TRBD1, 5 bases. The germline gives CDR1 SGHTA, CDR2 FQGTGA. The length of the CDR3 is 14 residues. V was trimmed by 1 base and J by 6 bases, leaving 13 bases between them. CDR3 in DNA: TGTGCCAGCAGCTTAAGGGGCCCGCTCACCGAGCAGTACTTC. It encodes CASSLRGPLTEQYF. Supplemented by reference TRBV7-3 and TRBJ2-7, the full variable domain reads GAGVSQTPSNKVTEKGKYVELRCDPISGHTALYWYRQSLGQGPEFLIYFQGTGAADDSGLPNDRFFAVRPEGSVSTLKIQRTERGDSAVYLCASSLRGPLTEQYFGPGTRLTVT.

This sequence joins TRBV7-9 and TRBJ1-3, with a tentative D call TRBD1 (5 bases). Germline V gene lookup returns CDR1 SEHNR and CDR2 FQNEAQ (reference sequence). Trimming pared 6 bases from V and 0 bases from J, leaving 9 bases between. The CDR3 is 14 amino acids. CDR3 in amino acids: CASRQASSGNTIYF. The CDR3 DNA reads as TGTGCCAGCAGACAGGCGAGCTCTGGAAACACCATATATTTT.

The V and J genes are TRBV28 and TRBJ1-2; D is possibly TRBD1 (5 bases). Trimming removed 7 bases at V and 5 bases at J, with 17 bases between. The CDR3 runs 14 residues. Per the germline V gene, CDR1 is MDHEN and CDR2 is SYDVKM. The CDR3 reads CASTPSPGRYGYTF. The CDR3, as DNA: TGTGCCAGCACCCCGTCCCCAGGGAGGTATGGCTACACCTTC.